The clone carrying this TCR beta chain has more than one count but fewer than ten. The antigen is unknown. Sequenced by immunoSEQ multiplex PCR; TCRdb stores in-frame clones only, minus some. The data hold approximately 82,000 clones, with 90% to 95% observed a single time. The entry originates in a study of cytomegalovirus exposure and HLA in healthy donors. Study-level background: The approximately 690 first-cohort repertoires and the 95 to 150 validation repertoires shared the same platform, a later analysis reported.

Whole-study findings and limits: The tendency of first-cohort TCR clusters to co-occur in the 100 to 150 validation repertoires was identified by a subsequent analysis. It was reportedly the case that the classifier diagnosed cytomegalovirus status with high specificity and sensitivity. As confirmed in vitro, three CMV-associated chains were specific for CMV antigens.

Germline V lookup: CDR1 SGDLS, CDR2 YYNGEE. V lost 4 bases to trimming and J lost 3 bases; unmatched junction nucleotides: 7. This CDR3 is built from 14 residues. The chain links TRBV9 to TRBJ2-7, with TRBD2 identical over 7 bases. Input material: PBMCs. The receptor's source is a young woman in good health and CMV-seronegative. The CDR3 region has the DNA TGTGCCAGCAGCCCAAGCGGGACTATCTACGAGCAGTACTTC. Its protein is CASSPSGTIYEQYF.